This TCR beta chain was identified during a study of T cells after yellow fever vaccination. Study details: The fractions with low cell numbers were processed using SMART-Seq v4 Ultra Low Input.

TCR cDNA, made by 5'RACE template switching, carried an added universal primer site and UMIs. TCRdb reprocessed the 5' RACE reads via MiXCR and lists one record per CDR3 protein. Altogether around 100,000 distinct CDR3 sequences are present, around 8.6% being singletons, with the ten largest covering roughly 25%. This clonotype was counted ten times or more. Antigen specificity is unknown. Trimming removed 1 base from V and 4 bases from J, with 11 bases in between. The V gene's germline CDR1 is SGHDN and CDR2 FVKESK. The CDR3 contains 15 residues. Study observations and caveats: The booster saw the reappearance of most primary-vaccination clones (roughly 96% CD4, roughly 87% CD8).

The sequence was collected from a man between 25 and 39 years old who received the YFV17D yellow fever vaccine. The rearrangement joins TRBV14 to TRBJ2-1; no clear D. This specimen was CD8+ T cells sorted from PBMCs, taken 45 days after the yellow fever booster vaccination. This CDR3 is CASSQAFGAYNEQFF. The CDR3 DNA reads TGTGCCAGCAGCCAAGCCTTTGGCGCTTACAATGAGCAGTTCTTC.